This T cell receptor beta chain was obtained from a study of preoperative IRX-2 immunotherapy in early breast cancer. Germline V lookup: CDR1 MNHEY, CDR2 SMNVEV (reference sequence). Deletions cut 6 bases from V and 6 bases from J, with 15 bases between. This CDR3 spans 13 amino acids. Assay used: immunoSEQ multiplex PCR; TCRdb lists only in-frame clones, some missing. The sample has roughly 35,000 clones, around 96% seen once. Specified treatment: preoperative locoregional IRX-2 cytokine immunotherapy. The sample was acquired from a patient treated with IRX-2 immunotherapy. The chain is built from TRBV27 and TRBJ2-7; D may correspond to TRBD1 or TRBD2 (5 bases each). This TCR was recovered from a human donor with breast cancer. The CDR3 spells CASRFQGVGEQYF. The CDR3 bases are TGTGCCAGCAGATTCCAGGGAGTCGGCGAGCAGTACTTC.